The sequence of this TCR beta chain was determined in a study of response to subunit inactivated influenza vaccine (dated by TCRdb to 2017 to 2018). About the full investigation: To follow how T cells responded to a trivalent subunit inactivated influenza vaccine, the researchers relied on deep quantitative profiling of the T cell receptor repertoire.

Comment on this clonotype: This clone's antigen is unknown. The junction does not match germline at one end; this may be a read error.

According to the germline V gene (reference sequence), CDR1 reads SSHAT and CDR2 reads FNYEAQ. Reading from cysteine to phenylalanine, the CDR3 counts 15 amino acids. CDR3 DNA is the only sequence kept; it has 45 bases, read in frame from the first base. Libraries were made using RT-PCR. TCRdb records Illumina HiSeq 2500 as the sequencer. TCRdb ran its own pipeline on the public reads, namely fastp trimming at Q25 and MiXCR clone calling, and kept in-frame beta chains. Here each entry gathers all rows of one CDR3 protein and keeps the most common genes and DNA. Present in this sample are hundreds of thousands of distinct CDR3 sequences, about 15% of which were seen just once. 7.6% of the sample goes to the ten largest clones. Results the study describes overall, beyond this receptor: It was suggested by the authors that each seasonal influenza vaccination may recruit only a limited number of new T cells.

The TCR originated in a middle-aged man who received an inactivated influenza vaccine. Donor details come from another sample of the same person, matched by shared clones. The source material was PBMCs from blood, sampled about 14 days before vaccination. The chain links TRBV7-7 with TRBJ2-5, with TRBD2 as a weak D call on 7 bases. The CDR3 amino acid sequence is: CASSSSLQGGETQYF. The base sequence is TGTGCTAGCAGCTCGAGCCTACAGGGAGGGGAGACCCAGTACTTC.